This T cell receptor (beta chain) came from a study of T cell repertoires in cytomegalovirus infection (dated by TCRdb to between 2017 and 2020). For the study in its entirety: Alongside well-studied HLA-B-restricted epitopes, the peptide stimulations were aimed at recently identified HLA-C-restricted CMV epitopes, whose presentation resists viral immunomodulation. Donor HLA type was relevant to the analysis, because carriage of CMV infection together with the matching HLA type was indicated by public TCR beta signatures.

Here is what the overall study found, with its caveats: In the ex vivo response, HLA-C-restricted CMV-specific TCR beta clonotypes were dominant, and in two of eight donors the single most frequent clonotype came from this HLA-C-restricted group. In both this cohort and an independent roughly 330-donor cohort, the cumulative frequency of public TCR beta family members distinguished carriers of CMV infection plus the relevant HLA type.

The reads were generated on an Illumina HiSeq 1500. TCRdb reran the public reads through fastp at Q25 and MiXCR, keeping productive beta chains. Each entry is one CDR3 protein sequence, shown with its most common DNA and genes. In this sample the table shows some 220,000 distinct CDR3 sequences, around 35% of which occur a single time. Of the sample, around 64% is held by the ten largest clones. In the paper's terms, the treatment or condition label means: in vitro stimulation with specific CMV peptide epitopes to enrich CMV-specific T cells. On this clonotype: The antigen it recognizes is unknown. One base away there is no much larger clone; base qualities are not given.

Sequences were derived from CD8+ T cells from cultured PBMCs, sampled from culture after CMV antigen stimulation. This TCR derives from a human donor in good health (CMV status not recorded). Some clones in this sample may be carry-over from other donors' samples.

The DNA sequence is given as TGTGCCAGCAGCGTAGGAGGGAGGCCACGGGCCACTGAAGCTTTCTTT. Its amino acids are CASSVGGRPRATEAFF. This chain joins TRBV9 to TRBJ1-1; there is no confident call for the D gene. From the cysteine up to the phenylalanine, the CDR3 has a length of 16 residues. CDR3 DNA is the only sequence kept; it has 48 bases, read in frame from the first base. V was cut back by 0 bases and J by 4 bases, leaving a gap of 16 bases between them. Via the germline V gene, CDR1 is SGDLS and CDR2 YYNGEE.